This T cell receptor (beta chain) is from a study of T cell changes during pregnancy in multiple sclerosis. Generated by immunoSEQ multiplex PCR, the TCRdb table keeps only in-frame clones and is missing some. The data show around 63,000 clones, with about 90% seen just once and less than 3.5% held by the top ten. This clone occurred once. Trimming cost V 2 bases and J 3 bases, with 10 bases left between them. The CDR3 totals 14 residues. CDR1 is MGHDK, CDR2 SYGVNS, per germline. The sequence derives from a female donor in good health, enrolled as a control in a pregnancy study. The V call is TRBV25-1, the J call TRBJ1-2, with a tentative D call TRBD1 (6 bases). The sequenced sample was peripheral blood, obtained in the third trimester of pregnancy. The CDR3 region is CASSEGGADYGYTF. The DNA of the CDR3 is TGTGCCAGCAGTGAAGGGGGGGCAGACTATGGCTACACCTTC.